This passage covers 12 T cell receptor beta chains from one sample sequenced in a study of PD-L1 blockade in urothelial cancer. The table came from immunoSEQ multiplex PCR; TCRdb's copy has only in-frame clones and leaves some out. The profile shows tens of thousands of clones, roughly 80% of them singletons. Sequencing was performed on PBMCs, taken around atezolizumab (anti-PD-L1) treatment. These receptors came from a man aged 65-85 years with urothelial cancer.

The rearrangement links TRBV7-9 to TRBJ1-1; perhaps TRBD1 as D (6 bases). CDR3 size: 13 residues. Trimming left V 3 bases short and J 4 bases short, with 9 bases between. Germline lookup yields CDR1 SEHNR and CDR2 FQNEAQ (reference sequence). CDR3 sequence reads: CASSFTGSTEAFF. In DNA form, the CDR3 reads TGTGCCAGCAGCTTTACAGGGTCCACTGAAGCTTTCTTT.

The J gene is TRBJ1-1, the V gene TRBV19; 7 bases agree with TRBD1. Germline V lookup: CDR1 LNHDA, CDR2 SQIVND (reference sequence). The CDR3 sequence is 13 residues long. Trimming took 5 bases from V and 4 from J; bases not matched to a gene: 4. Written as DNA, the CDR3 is TGTGCCAGTAGTGAGGGGGCGACCACTGAAGCTTTCTTT. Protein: CASSEGATTEAFF.

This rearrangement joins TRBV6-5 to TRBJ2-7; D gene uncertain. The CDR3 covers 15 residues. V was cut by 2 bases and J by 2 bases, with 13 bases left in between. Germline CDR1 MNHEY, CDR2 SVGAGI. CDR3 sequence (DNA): TGTGCCAGCAGTTACGTTACTGGCGGAGCCTACGAGCAGTACTTC. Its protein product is CASSYVTGGAYEQYF.

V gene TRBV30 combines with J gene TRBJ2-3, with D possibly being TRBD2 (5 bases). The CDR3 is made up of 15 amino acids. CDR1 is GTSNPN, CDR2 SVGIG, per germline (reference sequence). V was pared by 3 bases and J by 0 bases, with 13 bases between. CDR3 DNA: TGTGCCTGGAGCCGAATGGGAGCTAGCACAGATACGCAGTATTTT. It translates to CAWSRMGASTDTQYF.

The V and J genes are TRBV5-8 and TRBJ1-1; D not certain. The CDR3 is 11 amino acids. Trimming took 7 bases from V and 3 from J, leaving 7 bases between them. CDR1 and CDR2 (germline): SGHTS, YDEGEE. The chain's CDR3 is CASLRDTEAFF. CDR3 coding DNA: TGTGCCAGCCTGCGAGACACTGAAGCTTTCTTT.

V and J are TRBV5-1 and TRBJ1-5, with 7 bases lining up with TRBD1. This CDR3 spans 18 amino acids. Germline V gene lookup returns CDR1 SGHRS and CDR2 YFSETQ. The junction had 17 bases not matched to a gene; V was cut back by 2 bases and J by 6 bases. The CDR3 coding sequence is TGCGCCAGCAGCTTAAATCCCCCACAGGAGGGGGCTTTTCAGCCCCAGCATTTT. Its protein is CASSLNPPQEGAFQPQHF.

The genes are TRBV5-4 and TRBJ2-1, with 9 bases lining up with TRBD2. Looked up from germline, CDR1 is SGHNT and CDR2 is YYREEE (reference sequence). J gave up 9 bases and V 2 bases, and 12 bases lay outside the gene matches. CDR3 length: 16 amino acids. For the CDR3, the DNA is TGTGCCAGCAGCTTAGTAGCGGGAGCAGATTTGAGTGAGCAGTTCTTC. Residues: CASSLVAGADLSEQFF.

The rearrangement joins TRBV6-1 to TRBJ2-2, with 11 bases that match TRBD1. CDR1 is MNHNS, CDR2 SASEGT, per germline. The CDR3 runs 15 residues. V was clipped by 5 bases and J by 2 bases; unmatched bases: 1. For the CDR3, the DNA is TGTGCCAGCAGTCGGACAGGGGGCAACACCGGGGAGCTGTTTTTT. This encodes CASSRTGGNTGELFF.

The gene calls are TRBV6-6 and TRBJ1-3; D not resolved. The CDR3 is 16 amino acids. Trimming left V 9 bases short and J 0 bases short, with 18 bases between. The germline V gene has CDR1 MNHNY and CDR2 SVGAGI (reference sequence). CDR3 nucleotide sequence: TGTGCCAGTCGGCGCGGGGTCGAGAGCTCTGGAAACACCATATATTTT. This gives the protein CASRRGVESSGNTIYF.

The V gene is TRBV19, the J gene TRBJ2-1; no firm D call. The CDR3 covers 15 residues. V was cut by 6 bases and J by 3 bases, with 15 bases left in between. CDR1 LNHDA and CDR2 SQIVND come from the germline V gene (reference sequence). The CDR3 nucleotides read TGTGCCAGTAGGACCACAGCTTCAAACTACAATGAGCAGTTCTTC. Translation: CASRTTASNYNEQFF.

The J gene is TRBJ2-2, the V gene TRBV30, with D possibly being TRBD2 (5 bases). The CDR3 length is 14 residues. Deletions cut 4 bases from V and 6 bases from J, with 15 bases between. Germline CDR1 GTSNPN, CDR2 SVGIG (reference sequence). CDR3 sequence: CAWNFQGGPGELFF. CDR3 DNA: TGTGCCTGGAACTTCCAAGGAGGTCCCGGGGAGCTGTTTTTT.

The CDR3 loop is CASSLETWGYTF. The CDR3 nucleotides read TGTGCCAGCAGCTTGGAGACGTGGGGCTACACCTTC. This chain connects TRBV7-9 to TRBJ1-2; D not certain. V was cut by 3 bases and J by 8 bases, with 10 bases left in between. This CDR3 has 12 residues. Germline V lookup: CDR1 SEHNR, CDR2 FQNEAQ (reference sequence).